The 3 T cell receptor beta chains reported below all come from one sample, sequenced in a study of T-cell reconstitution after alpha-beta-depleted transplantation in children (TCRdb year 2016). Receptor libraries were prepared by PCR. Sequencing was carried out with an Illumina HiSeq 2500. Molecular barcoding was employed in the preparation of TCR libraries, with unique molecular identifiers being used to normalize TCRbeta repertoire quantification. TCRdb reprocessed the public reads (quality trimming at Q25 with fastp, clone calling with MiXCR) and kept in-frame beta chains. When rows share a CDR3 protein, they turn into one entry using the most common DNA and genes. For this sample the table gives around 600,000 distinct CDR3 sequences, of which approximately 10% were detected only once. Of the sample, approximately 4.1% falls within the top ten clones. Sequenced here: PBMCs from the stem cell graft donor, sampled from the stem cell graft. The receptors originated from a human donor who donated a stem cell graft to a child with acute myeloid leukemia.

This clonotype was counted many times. The DNA of the CDR3 is TGTGCCAGCAGCCCCGGGAGCTCCTACAATGAGCAGTTCTTC. Its translation: CASSPGSSYNEQFF. This rearrangement joins TRBV3-1 to TRBJ2-1, with D tentatively TRBD2 (6 bases). CDR3 length: 14 amino acids. V lost 4 bases, J lost 0 bases, and 7 bases lay in between. Germline-derived CDR1 and CDR2 are LGHDT and YNNKEL (reference sequence).

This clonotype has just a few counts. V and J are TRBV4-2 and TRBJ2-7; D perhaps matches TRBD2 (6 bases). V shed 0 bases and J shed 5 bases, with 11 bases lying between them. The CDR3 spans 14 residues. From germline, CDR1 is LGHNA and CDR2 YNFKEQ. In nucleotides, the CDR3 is TGTGCCAGCAGCCAAGATGGGGGGAAGGACGAGCAGTACTTC. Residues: CASSQDGGKDEQYF.

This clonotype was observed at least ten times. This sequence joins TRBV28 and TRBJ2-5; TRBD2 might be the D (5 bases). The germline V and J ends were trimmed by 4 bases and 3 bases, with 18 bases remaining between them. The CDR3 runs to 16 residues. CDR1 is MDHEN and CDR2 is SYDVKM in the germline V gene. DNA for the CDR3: TGTGCCAGCAGTTATCCCGGGCTAGCAAAAAAAGAGACCCAGTACTTC. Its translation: CASSYPGLAKKETQYF. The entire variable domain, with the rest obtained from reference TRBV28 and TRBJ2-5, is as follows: DVKVTQSSRYLVKRTGEKVFLECVQDMDHENMFWYRQDPGLGLRLIYFSYDVKMKEKGDIPEGYSVSREKKERFSLILESASTNQTSMYLCASSYPGLAKKETQYFGPGTRLLVL.